This TCR beta chain emerged from a study of shared clonotypes between healthy human individuals. Sequenced by immunoSEQ multiplex PCR; TCRdb stores in-frame clones only, minus some. This repertoire shows some 740,000 clones, 85% to 95% found once; its top ten account for about 24%. After removal of 0 bases from V and 3 bases from J, the junction contained 10 bases not matched to a gene. CDR1 and CDR2 from the germline V gene are SQVTM and ANQGSEA. The CDR3 runs to 18 residues. CD45RO negativity and positive selection for CCR7 defined naive CD8 cells, a population that excluded terminally differentiated effector memory CD45RA+ cells.

The source of this sequence is a man between 25 and 39 years old in good health. Sequencing was performed on naive CD8+ T cells sorted from blood. The rearrangement uses TRBV29-1 and TRBJ2-2; TRBD1 matches at 10 bases. The CDR3 reads CSVEDLRDRGADTGELFF. The CDR3 nucleotides read TGCAGCGTTGAAGATCTAAGGGACAGGGGCGCGGACACCGGGGAGCTGTTTTTT.